Listed below are T cell receptor beta chains from one sample, sequenced in a study of PD-L1 blockade in urothelial cancer. Only in-frame clones appear in the TCRdb table, and some are missing; sequencing was by immunoSEQ multiplex PCR. The sample records tens of thousands of clones, nearly 90% being singletons. This specimen consisted of PBMCs, obtained around atezolizumab (anti-PD-L1) treatment. The receptors derive from a man older than 75 with urothelial cancer. Both conserved end residues are part of each CDR3. The order of the fields is D gene, clone size, J gene, V gene, CDR3 protein, CDR3 DNA. A D gene is named only where the DNA matches it firmly. The size entry is marked missing in some rows and otherwise reads once, few, many or a size class.

D: NA
size: NA
J: TRBJ1-5
V: TRBV21-1
CDR3: CASSKGGRGSNQPQHF
DNA: TGTGCCAGCAGCAAAGGAGGTCGAGGTAGCAATCAGCCCCAGCATTTT

D: NA
size: NA
J: TRBJ2-5
V: TRBV5-1
CDR3: CASSLVPRVETQYF
DNA: TGCGCCAGCAGCTTGGTCCCAAGAGTAGAGACCCAGTACTTC

D: TRBD2
size: NA
J: TRBJ2-1
V: TRBV10-1
CDR3: CASSDSGLAGGPSYNEQFF
DNA: TGCGCCAGCAGTGATTCGGGACTAGCGGGAGGGCCTTCCTACAATGAGCAGTTCTTC

D: NA
size: NA
J: TRBJ2-6
V: TRBV18
CDR3: CASSPPGTPGANVLTF
DNA: TGTGCCAGCTCACCACCTGGGACTCCCGGGGCCAACGTCCTGACTTTC

D: TRBD2
size: NA
J: TRBJ2-2
V: TRBV11-2
CDR3: CASSGTSGTGELFF
DNA: TGTGCCAGCAGCGGGACTAGCGGGACCGGGGAGCTGTTTTTT

D: NA
size: NA
J: TRBJ2-1
V: TRBV28
CDR3: CASSLLGGDEQFF
DNA: TGTGCCAGCAGTTTATTAGGAGGGGATGAGCAGTTCTTC

D: TRBD2
size: NA
J: TRBJ2-1
V: TRBV29-1
CDR3: CSVEQTSRNEQFF
DNA: TGCAGCGTTGAACAGACTAGCAGAAATGAGCAGTTCTTC

D: NA
size: once
J: TRBJ1-4
V: TRBV30
CDR3: CAWNGDATNEKLFF
DNA: TGTGCCTGGAACGGGGATGCAACTAATGAAAAACTGTTTTTT

D: TRBD2
size: NA
J: TRBJ2-3
V: TRBV19
CDR3: CASSPGLAESTDTQYF
DNA: TGTGCCAGTAGTCCTGGACTAGCGGAGAGCACAGATACGCAGTATTTT

D: NA
size: once
J: TRBJ1-5
V: TRBV6-5
CDR3: CASGPPGTRNQPQHF
DNA: TGTGCCAGCGGTCCCCCAGGGACACGCAATCAGCCCCAGCATTTT

D: NA
size: NA
J: TRBJ2-5
V: TRBV5-1
CDR3: CASSLEGQGQTQYF
DNA: TGCGCCAGCAGCTTGGAGGGGCAGGGGCAGACCCAGTACTTC

D: NA
size: NA
J: TRBJ1-2
V: TRBV19
CDR3: CASSPRGGRKYGYTF
DNA: TGTGCCAGTAGTCCTCGGGGAGGGAGGAAATATGGCTACACCTTC

D: NA
size: once
J: TRBJ1-5
V: TRBV6-1
CDR3: CASRRGGERSQHF
DNA: TGTGCCAGCAGGAGGGGAGGGGAAAGGTCCCAGCATTTT

D: NA
size: NA
J: TRBJ2-1
V: TRBV5-1
CDR3: CASSRVEYNEQFF
DNA: TGCGCCAGCAGCCGGGTCGAATACAATGAGCAGTTCTTC

D: NA
size: NA
J: TRBJ1-3
V: TRBV6-5
CDR3: CASSPDGGGNTIYF
DNA: TGTGCCAGCAGTCCGGACGGGGGGGGAAACACCATATATTTT

D: NA
size: NA
J: TRBJ1-2
V: TRBV11-2
CDR3: CASSSIATGDYGYTF
DNA: TGTGCCAGCAGCTCAATAGCTACAGGAGACTATGGCTACACCTTC

D: TRBD2
size: NA
J: TRBJ2-2
V: TRBV10-2
CDR3: CASSEGAGVGTGELFF
DNA: TGCGCCAGCAGTGAGGGGGCGGGAGTAGGAACCGGGGAGCTGTTTTTT

D: NA
size: NA
J: TRBJ2-5
V: TRBV6-6
CDR3: CASSPTRGSGTQYF
DNA: TGTGCCAGCAGTCCCACCCGGGGTTCGGGGACCCAGTACTTC

D: TRBD2
size: NA
J: TRBJ2-5
V: TRBV11-2
CDR3: CASSPLGREDGETQYF
DNA: TGTGCCAGCAGCCCCCTTGGGCGGGAGGACGGAGAGACCCAGTACTTC

D: NA
size: NA
J: TRBJ2-3
V: TRBV29-1
CDR3: CSVEDREHPDTQYF
DNA: TGCAGCGTTGAAGATCGGGAACATCCCGATACGCAGTATTTT

D: NA
size: NA
J: TRBJ2-3
V: TRBV5-6
CDR3: CASSLVDSLQYF
DNA: TGTGCCAGCAGCTTGGTAGACAGCCTGCAGTATTTT

D: NA
size: NA
J: TRBJ1-2
V: TRBV30
CDR3: CAWSLETGLGGYTF
DNA: TGTGCCTGGAGTCTTGAGACGGGACTGGGAGGCTACACCTTC

D: NA
size: NA
J: TRBJ2-7
V: TRBV6-1
CDR3: CASSVRGYEQYF
DNA: TGTGCCAGCAGTGTAAGGGGTTACGAGCAGTACTTC

D: TRBD1
size: NA
J: TRBJ1-2
V: TRBV19
CDR3: CASTPGTGGNYGYTF
DNA: TGTGCCAGTACCCCCGGGACAGGAGGTAACTATGGCTACACCTTC

D: NA
size: NA
J: TRBJ2-6
V: TRBV18
CDR3: CASSLPPNSGANVLTF
DNA: TGTGCCAGCTCACTTCCCCCTAACTCTGGGGCCAACGTCCTGACTTTC

D: TRBD1
size: NA
J: TRBJ1-2
V: TRBV28
CDR3: CASRWGATGGSGGYTF
DNA: TGTGCCAGCAGATGGGGCGCAACAGGGGGGTCGGGTGGCTACACCTTC

D: TRBD2
size: NA
J: TRBJ2-1
V: TRBV7-2
CDR3: CASSSQLGAGVGGEQFF
DNA: TGTGCCAGCAGCTCTCAGCTCGGGGCGGGGGTTGGGGGTGAGCAGTTCTTC

D: TRBD1
size: NA
J: TRBJ2-1
V: TRBV6-5
CDR3: CASRDRTGGLNEQFF
DNA: TGTGCCAGCAGAGACCGGACAGGGGGCTTAAATGAGCAGTTCTTC

D: NA
size: once
J: TRBJ2-1
V: TRBV27
CDR3: CASAPGRGGYNEQFF
DNA: TGTGCCAGCGCACCAGGCAGAGGAGGTTACAATGAGCAGTTCTTC

D: NA
size: NA
J: TRBJ1-1
V: TRBV5-5
CDR3: CASSPSDRPVFVTEAFF
DNA: TGTGCCAGCAGCCCCTCCGACAGGCCGGTCTTTGTGACTGAAGCTTTCTTT

D: TRBD1
size: NA
J: TRBJ1-2
V: TRBV5-1
CDR3: CASSLTGGSNYGYTF
DNA: TGCGCCAGCAGCTTGACAGGGGGAAGTAACTATGGCTACACCTTC

D: NA
size: NA
J: TRBJ2-3
V: TRBV18
CDR3: CAAVEGSDTQYF
DNA: TGTGCCGCCGTGGAGGGGTCAGATACGCAGTATTTT

D: NA
size: NA
J: TRBJ1-2
V: TRBV15
CDR3: CATRPGPGVDYGYTF
DNA: TGTGCCACCAGACCAGGACCAGGGGTTGACTATGGCTACACCTTC

D: NA
size: NA
J: TRBJ2-7
V: TRBV5-5
CDR3: CASSWGVSYEQYF
DNA: TGTGCCAGCAGCTGGGGGGTTTCCTACGAGCAGTACTTC

D: TRBD1
size: NA
J: TRBJ1-4
V: TRBV4-1
CDR3: CASSQADRAGEKLFF
DNA: TGCGCCAGCAGCCAGGCGGACAGGGCGGGCGAAAAACTGTTTTTT

D: NA
size: once
J: TRBJ2-7
V: TRBV27
CDR3: CASRNRRESYEQYF
DNA: TGTGCCAGCAGGAATCGGCGGGAATCCTACGAGCAGTACTTC

D: NA
size: NA
J: TRBJ1-2
V: TRBV6-6
CDR3: CASSPGGVLNYGYTF
DNA: TGTGCCAGCAGTCCGGGGGGCGTACTTAACTATGGCTACACCTTC

D: NA
size: NA
J: TRBJ2-3
V: TRBV5-1
CDR3: CASSPEVRTDTQYF
DNA: TGCGCCAGCAGCCCAGAGGTACGCACAGATACGCAGTATTTT

D: TRBD1
size: once
J: TRBJ2-7
V: TRBV15
CDR3: CATSGPGTGTYEQYF
DNA: TGTGCCACCAGCGGTCCCGGGACAGGGACCTACGAGCAGTACTTC

D: NA
size: NA
J: TRBJ2-5
V: TRBV7-9
CDR3: CASSGPPWTAGETQYF
DNA: TGTGCCAGCAGCGGGCCCCCCTGGACAGCCGGAGAGACCCAGTACTTC

D: TRBD1
size: NA
J: TRBJ2-3
V: TRBV9
CDR3: CASSDRDRGAYTQYF
DNA: TGTGCCAGCAGCGACCGGGACAGGGGTGCATATACGCAGTATTTT

D: NA
size: NA
J: TRBJ1-4
V: TRBV19
CDR3: CASSNGGTVNEKLFF
DNA: TGTGCCAGTAGTAATGGGGGGACGGTGAATGAAAAACTGTTTTTT

D: NA
size: NA
J: TRBJ2-3
V: TRBV4-1
CDR3: CASSQRADTQYF
DNA: TGCGCCAGCAGCCAAAGAGCGGATACGCAGTATTTT

D: NA
size: NA
J: TRBJ2-1
V: TRBV18
CDR3: CASSRQAGGEQFF
DNA: TGTGCCAGCTCACGACAGGCCGGCGGTGAGCAGTTCTTC

D: TRBD1
size: NA
J: TRBJ2-1
V: TRBV7-9
CDR3: CASSLQGAVNEQFF
DNA: TGTGCCAGCAGCTTACAGGGGGCTGTGAATGAGCAGTTCTTC

D: NA
size: NA
J: TRBJ2-7
V: TRBV18
CDR3: CASSRYSSYEQYF
DNA: TGTGCCAGCTCACGTTACAGCTCCTACGAGCAGTACTTC

D: TRBD1
size: NA
J: TRBJ1-2
V: TRBV6-4
CDR3: CASTSGTGVAGYTF
DNA: TGTGCCAGCACCTCCGGGACAGGGGTGGCGGGCTACACCTTC

D: TRBD1
size: NA
J: TRBJ2-7
V: TRBV11-2
CDR3: CASSHRDREAYEQYF
DNA: TGTGCCAGCAGTCACCGGGACAGGGAGGCCTACGAGCAGTACTTC

D: NA
size: NA
J: TRBJ2-7
V: TRBV19
CDR3: CASSPRFIGALGYEQYF
DNA: TGTGCCAGTAGTCCCAGGTTTATAGGGGCCCTGGGCTACGAGCAGTACTTC

D: NA
size: NA
J: TRBJ1-2
V: TRBV4-3
CDR3: CASSQLVQMNYGYTF
DNA: TGCGCCAGCAGCCAGCTGGTACAGATGAACTATGGCTACACCTTC

D: TRBD1
size: NA
J: TRBJ1-2
V: TRBV19
CDR3: CASSQPGQGVRGYGYTF
DNA: TGTGCCAGTAGTCAACCGGGACAGGGGGTAAGGGGCTATGGCTACACCTTC

D: NA
size: NA
J: TRBJ1-2
V: TRBV27
CDR3: CASSGGSGGYTF
DNA: TGTGCCAGCAGTGGGGGGTCGGGAGGCTACACCTTC

D: NA
size: NA
J: TRBJ1-1
V: TRBV19
CDR3: CASSTGGGNTEAFF
DNA: TGTGCCAGTAGCACCGGCGGGGGGAACACTGAAGCTTTCTTT